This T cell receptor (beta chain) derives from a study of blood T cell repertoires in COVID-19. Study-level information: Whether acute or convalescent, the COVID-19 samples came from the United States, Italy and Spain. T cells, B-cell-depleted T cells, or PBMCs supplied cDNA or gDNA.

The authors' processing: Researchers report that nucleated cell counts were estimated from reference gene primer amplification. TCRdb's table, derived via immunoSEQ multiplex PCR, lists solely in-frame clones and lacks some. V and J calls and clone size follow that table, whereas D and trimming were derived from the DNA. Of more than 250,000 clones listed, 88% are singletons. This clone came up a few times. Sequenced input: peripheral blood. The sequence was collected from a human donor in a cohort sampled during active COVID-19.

The CDR3 DNA follows: TGTGCCTGGTCCACAGGGAGCGGCGAGCAGTACTTC. This encodes CAWSTGSGEQYF. The rearrangement uses TRBV30 and TRBJ2-7; D possibly corresponds to TRBD1 (6 bases). Between the trimmed V and J ends, which lost 5 bases and 6 bases, there was a span of 14 bases. CDR3 size: 12 residues. Germline V gene sequence: CDR1 GTSNPN, CDR2 SVGIG (reference sequence).